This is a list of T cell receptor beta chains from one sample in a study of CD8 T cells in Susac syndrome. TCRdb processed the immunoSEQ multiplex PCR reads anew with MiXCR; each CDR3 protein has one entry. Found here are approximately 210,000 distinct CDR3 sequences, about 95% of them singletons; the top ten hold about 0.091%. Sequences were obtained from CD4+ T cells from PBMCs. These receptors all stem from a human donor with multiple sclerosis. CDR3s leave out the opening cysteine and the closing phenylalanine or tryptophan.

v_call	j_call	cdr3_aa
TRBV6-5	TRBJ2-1	ASCGGLTYNEQF
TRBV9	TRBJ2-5	ASSVQGTSGRRETQY
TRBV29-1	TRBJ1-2	SVSRGQGAPGGYT
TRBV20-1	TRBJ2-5	SASPLIGEETQY
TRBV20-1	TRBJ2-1	SARVPSGSYGEQF
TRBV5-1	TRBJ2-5	ASSLESSGARETQY
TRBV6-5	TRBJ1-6	ASSPPGSPLH
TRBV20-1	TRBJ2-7	SARDEGSKGYEQY
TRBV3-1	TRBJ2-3	ASSQELAGVRDTQY
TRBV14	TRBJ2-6	ASSQDQVRRVGANVLT
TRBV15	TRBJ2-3	ATLSGHGHSDTQY
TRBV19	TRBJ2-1	ASSRGLAVNNEQF
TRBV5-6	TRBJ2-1	ASSSLSLSEQF
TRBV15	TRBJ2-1	ATSTPGNEQF
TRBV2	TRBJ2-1	ASSDLAPYNEQF
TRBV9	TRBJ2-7	ASSVAPGLQYEQY
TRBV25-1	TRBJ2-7	ASSEFYGQDSSEQY
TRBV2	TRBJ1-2	ASRGDFYLGYT